These T cell receptor beta chains were read from a single sample in a study of preoperative IRX-2 immunotherapy in early breast cancer. Clones were read by immunoSEQ multiplex PCR, and TCRdb kept only the in-frame ones, dropping some. This sample has under 30,000 clones, with around 89% found just once. Sample: tumor tissue, taken after IRX-2 immunotherapy. The receptor source for this set is a human donor with breast cancer. The CDR3 runs from the conserved cysteine through the conserved F or W. The D gene is left open where the match is weak. Where a row states a size, it is once, few, many or the class of an expanded clone; other rows omit it.

d_gene: .; abundance: .; j_gene: TRBJ2-1; v_gene: TRBV5-1; CDR3nt: TGCGCCAGCAGCTTGGAAGGGGGTCCTGATAATGAGCAGTTCTTC; CDR3aa: CASSLEGGPDNEQFF
d_gene: .; abundance: .; j_gene: TRBJ2-3; v_gene: TRBV18; CDR3nt: TGTGCCAGCTCGCCCTCCACAGATACGCAGTATTTT; CDR3aa: CASSPSTDTQYF
d_gene: .; abundance: once; j_gene: TRBJ2-7; v_gene: TRBV4-1; CDR3nt: TGCGCCAGCAGCAACAGGGGGGGATCCTACGAGCAGTACTTC; CDR3aa: CASSNRGGSYEQYF
d_gene: TRBD1; abundance: .; j_gene: TRBJ2-2; v_gene: TRBV11-3; CDR3nt: TGTGCCAGCAGCTTAGTCACAGGGGGCACCGGGGAGCTGTTTTTT; CDR3aa: CASSLVTGGTGELFF
d_gene: .; abundance: .; j_gene: TRBJ2-2; v_gene: TRBV7-6; CDR3nt: TGTGCCAGCAGCTTAGAGACTAGACCCACCGGGGAGCTGTTTTTT; CDR3aa: CASSLETRPTGELFF
d_gene: .; abundance: .; j_gene: TRBJ2-7; v_gene: TRBV18; CDR3nt: TGTGCCAGCTCACCTGACCGCGAGCAGTACTTC; CDR3aa: CASSPDREQYF
d_gene: TRBD1; abundance: once; j_gene: TRBJ2-5; v_gene: TRBV30; CDR3nt: TGTGCCTGGACCGGGACAGTCATACAAGAGACCCAGTACTTC; CDR3aa: CAWTGTVIQETQYF
d_gene: .; abundance: .; j_gene: TRBJ2-2; v_gene: TRBV5-1; CDR3nt: TGCGCCAGCAGCGAAACTCACAGGGTCACCGGGGAGCTGTTTTTT; CDR3aa: CASSETHRVTGELFF
d_gene: .; abundance: .; j_gene: TRBJ1-2; v_gene: TRBV7-9; CDR3nt: TGTGCCAGCAGCTTACCGGGATCTGGCTACACCTTC; CDR3aa: CASSLPGSGYTF
d_gene: .; abundance: .; j_gene: TRBJ2-3; v_gene: TRBV6-6; CDR3nt: TGTGCCAGCAAGCAATTTTCTAGCACAGATACGCAGTATTTT; CDR3aa: CASKQFSSTDTQYF
d_gene: TRBD2; abundance: once; j_gene: TRBJ2-2; v_gene: TRBV5-8; CDR3nt: TGTGCCAGCAGCCGAACCAGCGGGAGGGCGGGCACCGGGGAGCTGTTTTTT; CDR3aa: CASSRTSGRAGTGELFF
d_gene: .; abundance: .; j_gene: TRBJ2-2; v_gene: TRBV6-1; CDR3nt: TGTGCCAGCAGTGGCCAGGGGAGGACAAACACCGGGGAGCTGTTTTTT; CDR3aa: CASSGQGRTNTGELFF
d_gene: .; abundance: .; j_gene: TRBJ1-1; v_gene: TRBV7-2; CDR3nt: TGTGCCAGCAGTCCCGACACTGGCACTGAAGCTTTCTTT; CDR3aa: CASSPDTGTEAFF
d_gene: .; abundance: .; j_gene: TRBJ1-4; v_gene: TRBV5-1; CDR3nt: TGCGCCAGCAGCTTGGCCGGGGTAGGGAATGAAAAACTGTTTTTT; CDR3aa: CASSLAGVGNEKLFF
d_gene: .; abundance: .; j_gene: TRBJ2-7; v_gene: TRBV18; CDR3nt: TGTGCCAGCTCACCAGAGACGGCCTACGAGCAGTACTTC; CDR3aa: CASSPETAYEQYF
d_gene: .; abundance: .; j_gene: TRBJ1-5; v_gene: TRBV7-6; CDR3nt: TGTGCCAGCAGCTTAGCGCAGAGCAATCAGCCCCAGCATTTT; CDR3aa: CASSLAQSNQPQHF
d_gene: TRBD2; abundance: .; j_gene: TRBJ2-2; v_gene: TRBV5-1; CDR3nt: TGCGCCAGCAGCCGCACGGGGGGCACCGGGGAGCTGTTTTTT; CDR3aa: CASSRTGGTGELFF
d_gene: .; abundance: once; j_gene: TRBJ2-3; v_gene: TRBV9; CDR3nt: TGTGCCAGCAGCGTAGGGGGAGATACGCAGTATTTT; CDR3aa: CASSVGGDTQYF
d_gene: .; abundance: .; j_gene: TRBJ2-5; v_gene: TRBV9; CDR3nt: TGTGCCAGCAGCGTAGGGGGAGATCGAGAGACCCAGTACTTC; CDR3aa: CASSVGGDRETQYF
d_gene: TRBD1; abundance: .; j_gene: TRBJ2-1; v_gene: TRBV25-1; CDR3nt: TGTGCCAGCCAGGACAGGTGGCATGGGAGGCAGTTCTTC; CDR3aa: CASQDRWHGRQFF
d_gene: TRBD2; abundance: few; j_gene: TRBJ2-5; v_gene: TRBV28; CDR3nt: TGTGCCAGCACGACGACGGGACTAGTGTTGCAAGAGACCCAGTACTTC; CDR3aa: CASTTTGLVLQETQYF
d_gene: TRBD1; abundance: .; j_gene: TRBJ1-2; v_gene: TRBV6-1; CDR3nt: TGTGCCAGCAGTGAGGGACAGGGCTATGGCTACACCTTC; CDR3aa: CASSEGQGYGYTF
d_gene: .; abundance: .; j_gene: TRBJ2-4; v_gene: TRBV7-8; CDR3nt: TGTGCCAGCAGCTTAGAGGCAACACTAGCCAAAAACATTCAGTACTTC; CDR3aa: CASSLEATLAKNIQYF
d_gene: .; abundance: .; j_gene: TRBJ2-7; v_gene: TRBV5-6; CDR3nt: TGTGCCAGCAGCTTTGGACAGCCCTACGAGCAGTACTTC; CDR3aa: CASSFGQPYEQYF
d_gene: .; abundance: few; j_gene: TRBJ1-6; v_gene: TRBV19; CDR3nt: TGTGCCAGTAGTAATTTCAGGAATTCACCCCTCCACTTT; CDR3aa: CASSNFRNSPLHF
d_gene: .; abundance: .; j_gene: TRBJ2-7; v_gene: TRBV30; CDR3nt: TGTGCCTGGAGCGCGGCGTCTACCTACGAGCAGTACTTC; CDR3aa: CAWSAASTYEQYF
d_gene: TRBD1; abundance: .; j_gene: TRBJ2-7; v_gene: TRBV5-1; CDR3nt: TGCGCCAGCAGCTTGGAGGGACAGGGGCCCTACGAGCAGTACTTC; CDR3aa: CASSLEGQGPYEQYF
d_gene: TRBD2; abundance: .; j_gene: TRBJ2-5; v_gene: TRBV29-1; CDR3nt: TGCAGCGTAGAAAGGACTAGCGGGGGAAAGACCCAGTACTTC; CDR3aa: CSVERTSGGKTQYF
d_gene: TRBD1; abundance: .; j_gene: TRBJ2-7; v_gene: TRBV28; CDR3nt: TGTGCCAGCAGTTTAGCCGACAGGGAAGTTTCCGAGCAGTACTTC; CDR3aa: CASSLADREVSEQYF
d_gene: TRBD1; abundance: once; j_gene: TRBJ2-5; v_gene: TRBV5-1; CDR3nt: TGCGCCAGCAGCTCCGGGACAGGGTTGGAGACCCAGTACTTC; CDR3aa: CASSSGTGLETQYF
d_gene: .; abundance: .; j_gene: TRBJ2-7; v_gene: TRBV6-6; CDR3nt: TGTGCCGTGTCTAGCACCTACGAGCAGTACTTC; CDR3aa: CAVSSTYEQYF
d_gene: TRBD2; abundance: .; j_gene: TRBJ2-7; v_gene: TRBV28; CDR3nt: TGTGCCAGCGGAAAGGGACTAGCGGGATCCTACGAGCAGTACTTC; CDR3aa: CASGKGLAGSYEQYF
d_gene: .; abundance: .; j_gene: TRBJ2-1; v_gene: TRBV30; CDR3nt: TGTGCCTGGAGTGTCCAGCAACATCATGAGCAGTTCTTC; CDR3aa: CAWSVQQHHEQFF
d_gene: .; abundance: .; j_gene: TRBJ2-3; v_gene: TRBV2; CDR3nt: TGTGCCAGCATGAGGTATACGCAGTATTTT; CDR3aa: CASMRYTQYF
d_gene: .; abundance: .; j_gene: TRBJ1-3; v_gene: TRBV2; CDR3nt: TGTGCCAGCAAGAAGGAGAACTCTGGAAACACCATATATTTT; CDR3aa: CASKKENSGNTIYF
d_gene: .; abundance: .; j_gene: TRBJ1-3; v_gene: TRBV18; CDR3nt: TGTGCCAGCTCACCATCCGATTCTGGAAACACCATATATTTT; CDR3aa: CASSPSDSGNTIYF
d_gene: .; abundance: .; j_gene: TRBJ1-5; v_gene: TRBV2; CDR3nt: TGTGCCAGCAGCAGACCGGGACAATATCAGCCCCAGCATTTT; CDR3aa: CASSRPGQYQPQHF
d_gene: TRBD2; abundance: .; j_gene: TRBJ2-3; v_gene: TRBV7-2; CDR3nt: TGTGCCAGCAGCTTAGCCCCAGCGGGGGGGACAGATACGCAGTATTTT; CDR3aa: CASSLAPAGGTDTQYF
d_gene: .; abundance: .; j_gene: TRBJ2-7; v_gene: TRBV2; CDR3nt: TGTGCCAGCTGGAGAGGGCCACAAAGGGATTTCGACTACGAGCAGTACTTC; CDR3aa: CASWRGPQRDFDYEQYF
d_gene: .; abundance: .; j_gene: TRBJ2-3; v_gene: TRBV19; CDR3nt: TGTGCCAGTAGGCCACCCCGACAGGGAGGAACAGATACGCAGTATTTT; CDR3aa: CASRPPRQGGTDTQYF
d_gene: .; abundance: .; j_gene: TRBJ1-3; v_gene: TRBV27; CDR3nt: TGTGCCAGCAAATCAGGCGACTCTGGAAACACCATATATTTT; CDR3aa: CASKSGDSGNTIYF
d_gene: .; abundance: .; j_gene: TRBJ2-2; v_gene: TRBV11-2; CDR3nt: TGTGCCAGCAGCCTGTCGGGGATCGGGGAGCTGTTTTTT; CDR3aa: CASSLSGIGELFF
d_gene: .; abundance: .; j_gene: TRBJ1-1; v_gene: TRBV14; CDR3nt: TGTGCCAGCAGCCTCCAAATGAACACTGAAGCTTTCTTT; CDR3aa: CASSLQMNTEAFF
d_gene: .; abundance: .; j_gene: TRBJ2-2; v_gene: TRBV30; CDR3nt: TGTGCCTGGTCTGACACCGGGGAGCTGTTTTTT; CDR3aa: CAWSDTGELFF
d_gene: .; abundance: .; j_gene: TRBJ1-3; v_gene: TRBV5-6; CDR3nt: TGTGCCAGCAGCTTGAGGGGTCCTGGAAACACCATATATTTT; CDR3aa: CASSLRGPGNTIYF
d_gene: TRBD2; abundance: .; j_gene: TRBJ2-7; v_gene: TRBV27; CDR3nt: TGTGCCAGCAGTTCCCCTAGCGGGAGGGCCCACGAGCAGTACTTC; CDR3aa: CASSSPSGRAHEQYF
d_gene: .; abundance: .; j_gene: TRBJ2-3; v_gene: TRBV19; CDR3nt: TGTGCCAGTAGTATCGGCCAGAAATTCACAGATACGCAGTATTTT; CDR3aa: CASSIGQKFTDTQYF
d_gene: TRBD1; abundance: .; j_gene: TRBJ2-1; v_gene: TRBV30; CDR3nt: TGTGCCTGGGGACAGGTCGGTGAGCAGTTCTTC; CDR3aa: CAWGQVGEQFF
d_gene: TRBD1; abundance: once; j_gene: TRBJ1-3; v_gene: TRBV5-5; CDR3nt: TGTGCCAGCAGCGGGGGAACAGGGGGCACTGGAAACACCATATATTTT; CDR3aa: CASSGGTGGTGNTIYF
d_gene: .; abundance: .; j_gene: TRBJ2-1; v_gene: TRBV7-9; CDR3nt: TGTGCCAGCAGCTCCGACGGCAGCTCCTACAATGAGCAGTTCTTC; CDR3aa: CASSSDGSSYNEQFF
d_gene: TRBD1; abundance: .; j_gene: TRBJ2-2; v_gene: TRBV6-5; CDR3nt: TGTGCCAGCACGGACAGGACGAACACCGGGGAGCTGTTTTTT; CDR3aa: CASTDRTNTGELFF
d_gene: TRBD2; abundance: .; j_gene: TRBJ2-1; v_gene: TRBV11-2; CDR3nt: TGTGCCAGCAGCCAGACCGGGACTAGCCAGTTCTTC; CDR3aa: CASSQTGTSQFF
d_gene: .; abundance: once; j_gene: TRBJ2-4; v_gene: TRBV7-7; CDR3nt: TGTGCCAGCAGCGGACGGCAAAACATTCAGTACTTC; CDR3aa: CASSGRQNIQYF
d_gene: TRBD1; abundance: .; j_gene: TRBJ1-1; v_gene: TRBV5-1; CDR3nt: TGCGCCAGCAGCTTGAGACAGGGTAATACTGAAGCTTTCTTT; CDR3aa: CASSLRQGNTEAFF
d_gene: TRBD2; abundance: once; j_gene: TRBJ2-7; v_gene: TRBV5-1; CDR3nt: TGCGCCAGCAGCTCCGGGACTAGCTCCTACGAGCAGTACTTC; CDR3aa: CASSSGTSSYEQYF
d_gene: .; abundance: few; j_gene: TRBJ1-4; v_gene: TRBV4-3; CDR3nt: TGCGCCAGCAGCCAAGATCTGGGGACTAATGAAAAACTGTTTTTT; CDR3aa: CASSQDLGTNEKLFF
d_gene: TRBD1; abundance: once; j_gene: TRBJ2-1; v_gene: TRBV2; CDR3nt: TGTGCCAGCAGCCCCGGGACAGGCTCCTACAATGAGCAGTTCTTC; CDR3aa: CASSPGTGSYNEQFF
d_gene: .; abundance: few; j_gene: TRBJ1-1; v_gene: TRBV11-2; CDR3nt: TGTGCCAGCAGCTTTAGGGGTTTGGGGAACACTGAAGCTTTCTTT; CDR3aa: CASSFRGLGNTEAFF
d_gene: .; abundance: .; j_gene: TRBJ2-7; v_gene: TRBV5-1; CDR3nt: TGCGCCAGCAGCTTGGATTCCGCAGACTCCTACGAGCAGTACTTC; CDR3aa: CASSLDSADSYEQYF